These 15 T cell receptor beta chains were all obtained from the same sample, sequenced in a study of response to subunit inactivated influenza vaccine. TCRdb re-called the RT-PCR reads with MiXCR, one entry per CDR3 protein. Here the sample spans over 300,000 distinct CDR3 sequences, 20% to 25% being singletons. The input for sequencing was PBMCs from blood, taken around 22 months after vaccination. Source of these receptors: a man between 45 and 75 years old who received an inactivated influenza vaccine.

The V call is TRBV30, the J call TRBJ1-4; possibly TRBD1 for D (6 bases). The CDR3 is 14 amino acids. V was cut by 2 bases and J by 0 bases, with 7 bases left in between. Germline values: CDR1 GTSNPN, CDR2 SVGIG (reference sequence). CDR3 DNA: TGTGCCTGGAGTAGGGGGGCAACTAATGAAAAACTGTTTTTT. Translation gives CAWSRGATNEKLFF. Looking up the rest from reference TRBV30 and TRBJ1-4 gives the full variable domain: SQTIHQWPATLVQPVGSPLSLECTVEGTSNPNLYWYRQAAGRGLQLLFYSVGIGQISSEVPQNLSASRPQDRQFILSSKKLLLSDSGFYLCAWSRGATNEKLFFGSGTQLSVL.

Many counts were recorded for this clonotype. The rearrangement joins TRBV4-3 to TRBJ1-6; the D is unclear. The CDR3 has 16 amino acids. Trimming cost V 0 bases and J 3 bases, with 9 bases left between them. The V gene's germline CDR1 is LGHNA and CDR2 YSLEER. The CDR3 DNA reads TGCGCCAGCAGCCAAGAGTGGTCGGTCTATAATTCACCCCTCCACTTT. Amino acid sequence: CASSQEWSVYNSPLHF.

This rearrangement joins TRBV3-1 to TRBJ2-2, with D hard to call. CDR1 is LGHDT, CDR2 YNNKEL, per germline (reference sequence). V was cut by 8 bases and J by 6 bases, with 19 bases left in between. The CDR3 runs 15 residues. The CDR3 sequence: CASGSSTPLPGELFF. CDR3 sequence (DNA): TGTGCCAGCGGGTCGTCTACCCCCTTGCCCGGGGAGCTGTTTTTT.

This clonotype was counted a few times. The chain carries TRBV18 and TRBJ1-2; no clear D gene. Germline-derived CDR1 and CDR2 are KGHSH and LQKENI. This CDR3 comprises 13 residues. V was pared by 2 bases and J by 8 bases, with 12 bases between. The CDR3 DNA sequence: TGTGCCAGCTCACCATCGGGCCAGGTGGGCTACACCTTC. Translation gives CASSPSGQVGYTF.

The V call is TRBV28, the J call TRBJ1-2, with D perhaps matching TRBD1 (6 bases). Trimming cost V 10 bases and J 7 bases, with 16 bases left between them. Germline V gene lookup returns CDR1 MDHEN and CDR2 SYDVKM. CDR3 length equals 12 residues. The CDR3, as DNA: TGTGCCACCAGGGGAGTAAGGGGTGGCTACACCTTC. Translation: CATRGVRGGYTF.

The V call is TRBV7-2, the J call TRBJ2-2; 7 nucleotides agree with TRBD1. Germline CDR1 and CDR2: SGHTA and FQGNSA. This CDR3 is 15 amino acids long. V was clipped by 5 bases and J by 1 base; unmatched bases: 4. The CDR3 sequence is CASSSHRGNTGELFF. The CDR3 nucleotides read TGTGCCAGCAGCAGCCACAGGGGGAACACCGGGGAGCTGTTTTTT.

This clonotype was picked up one time. The rearrangement uses TRBV6-5 and TRBJ2-7; 9 positions match TRBD2. CDR3 length equals 14 residues. CDR1 and CDR2 from the germline V gene are MNHEY and SVGAGI. J was trimmed by 3 bases and V by 4 bases; bases with no gene match: 4. CDR3 protein: CASSFSSGIYEQYF. The DNA of the CDR3 is TGTGCCAGCAGTTTTTCTAGCGGGATCTACGAGCAGTACTTC.

J is TRBJ2-2 and V is TRBV7-6, with no clear D. Germline V gives CDR1 SGHVS, CDR2 FNYEAQ. With 5 bases removed from V and 0 bases from J, the gap between germline ends came to 7 bases. The CDR3 sequence is 14 residues long. The CDR3 here is CASSSTANTGELFF. DNA for the CDR3: TGTGCCAGCAGCAGCACAGCGAACACCGGGGAGCTGTTTTTT.

This clonotype was observed a handful of times. This rearrangement joins TRBV7-2 to TRBJ2-3; the match to TRBD2 covers 11 bases. Losses at the gene ends were 3 bases for V and 2 bases for J; bases not matched to a gene: 4. CDR1 is SGHTA, CDR2 FQGNSA, per germline. This CDR3 has 16 residues. The CDR3 DNA reads as TGTGCCAGCAGCTTGCGACTAGCGGGATACACAGATACGCAGTATTTT. It codes for CASSLRLAGYTDTQYF.

The chain employs TRBV7-2 and TRBJ2-7, with D perhaps TRBD2 (7 bases). The germline V gene encodes CDR1 SGHTA and CDR2 FQGNSA. Between the trimmed V and J ends, which lost 1 base and 2 bases, there was a span of 9 bases. This CDR3 is 14 amino acids long. CDR3 bases: TGTGCCAGCAGCTTAGGGCGGGGGCCCTACGAGCAGTACTTC. Its protein is CASSLGRGPYEQYF.

This chain uses TRBV9 with TRBJ1-4, with D perhaps TRBD1 (6 bases). CDR3 length: 15 residues. Germline V gene lookup returns CDR1 SGDLS and CDR2 YYNGEE. Trimming left V 1 base short and J 8 bases short, with 15 bases between. The CDR3 protein is CASSVLTGMGEKLFF. CDR3 coding DNA: TGTGCCAGCAGCGTATTGACAGGAATGGGGGAAAAACTGTTTTTT.

The chain carries TRBV3-1 and TRBJ2-1, with D possibly TRBD1 on 6 matching bases. The CDR3 is 14 amino acids. Trimming cost V 6 bases and J 4 bases, with 13 bases left between them. From germline, CDR1 is LGHDT and CDR2 YNNKEL (reference sequence). Written as DNA, the CDR3 is TGTGCCAGCAGTAACAGGGCGCGATACAATGAGCAGTTCTTC. Its protein is CASSNRARYNEQFF.

V is TRBV12-3 or TRBV12-4 and J is TRBJ2-5; D is perhaps TRBD1 (6 bases). This CDR3 region has 16 residues. Trimming cost V 1 base and J 1 base, with 13 bases left between them. CDR3: CASSLEAQGLQETQYF. DNA of the CDR3: TGTGCCAGCAGTTTAGAGGCTCAGGGGCTCCAAGAGACCCAGTACTTC.

This chain uses TRBV20-1 with TRBJ1-5, with a weak D call TRBD1 (5 bases). V dropped 7 bases and J dropped 6 bases, with 13 bases sitting between them. The CDR3 is 12 residues long. Germline V gene lookup returns CDR1 DFQATT and CDR2 SNEGSKA (reference sequence). CDR3 residues: CSVSGSLQPQHF. CDR3 bases: TGCAGTGTCTCAGGGTCCCTTCAGCCCCAGCATTTT.

Ten or more counts support this clonotype. The chain joins TRBV12-3 or TRBV12-4 to TRBJ1-5, with 7 bases matching TRBD1. The CDR3 consists of 15 residues. Trimming cost V 6 bases and J 0 bases; bases outside gene matches: 5. The CDR3 region is CASRGTANSNQPQHF. The CDR3 bases are TGTGCCAGCAGAGGGACAGCTAATAGCAATCAGCCCCAGCATTTT.